The T cell receptor beta chain under discussion was sequenced for a study of a mutant IDH1 vaccine in newly diagnosed glioma. Whole-study context: V12 occurred at week 35 and V13 at week 47.

As regards this clone: As yet, its antigen is unknown.

The length of the CDR3 is 15 residues. V was shortened by 2 bases and J by 3 bases, with 14 bases between the two germline ends. CDR1 and CDR2 (germline): SEHNR, FQNEAQ (reference sequence). Time point denoted: week 35, safety follow-up. One vaccine dose held 300 ug of mutant IDH1 20-mer peptide and came with topical imiquimod. The method was immunoSEQ multiplex PCR; TCRdb's version includes in-frame clones alone and lacks a portion of them. The sample lists tens of thousands of clones, about three quarters occurring once. This chain connects TRBV7-9 to TRBJ2-7, with no clear D. The specimen comprised PBMCs, sampled from a glioma patient whose treatment included an IDH1 peptide vaccine. The receptor comes from a man aged 40-55 years with glioma. The CDR3 nucleotides are TGTGCCAGCAGCTTAAGTATAGGTGGACGCTACGAGCAGTACTTC. Protein sequence: CASSLSIGGRYEQYF.